Given below is one T cell receptor (beta chain) in context. The data were obtained in a study of blood T cell repertoires in COVID-19. The CDR3 contains 13 residues. Germline V gene data show CDR1 as SGHTA and CDR2 as FQGNSA. Trimming removed 4 bases from V and 14 bases from J; junction bases left unmatched: 9. Profiling relied on immunoSEQ multiplex PCR, and the TCRdb table lists in-frame clones only, not all of them. This sample carries 200,000 to 300,000 clones, approximately 91% of them seen once, and the ten largest clones take about 0.65%. This chain joins TRBV7-2 and TRBJ2-1; 9 nucleotides align to TRBD1. This receptor was taken from a human donor in a cohort sampled during active COVID-19. Material for sequencing was peripheral blood. The CDR3 DNA reads as TGTGCCAGCAGCTCCGGGGGACAGGGAGGGAAGTTCTTC. Protein product: CASSSGGQGGKFF. The full variable domain, its missing parts supplied by reference TRBV7-2 and TRBJ2-1, is GAGVSQSPSNKVTEKGKDVELRCDPISGHTALYWYRQSLGQGLEFLIYFQGNSAPDKSGLPSDRFSAERTGGSVSTLTIQRTQQEDSAVYLCASSSGGQGGKFFGPGTRLTVL.